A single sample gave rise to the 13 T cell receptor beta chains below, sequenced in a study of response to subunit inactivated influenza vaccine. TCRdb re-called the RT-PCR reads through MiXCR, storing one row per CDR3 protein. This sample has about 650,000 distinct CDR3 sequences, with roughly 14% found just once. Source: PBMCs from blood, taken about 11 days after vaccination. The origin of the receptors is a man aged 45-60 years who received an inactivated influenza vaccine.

The CDR3 spells CASSSDGFTDTQYF. As DNA, the CDR3 is TGTGCCAGCAGCTCCGACGGATTCACAGATACGCAGTATTTT. The J gene is TRBJ2-3, the V gene TRBV7-9; D is unresolved. Germline V lookup: CDR1 SEHNR, CDR2 FQNEAQ (reference sequence). V was trimmed by 4 bases and J by 2 bases, leaving 10 bases between them. The CDR3 has 14 residues.

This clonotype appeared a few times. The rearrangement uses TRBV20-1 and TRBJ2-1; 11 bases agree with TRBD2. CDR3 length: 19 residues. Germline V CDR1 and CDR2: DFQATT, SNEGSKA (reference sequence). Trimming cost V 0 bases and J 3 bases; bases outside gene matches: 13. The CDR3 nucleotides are TGCAGTGCTAGAGATAGATGGCTAGCGGGGGGTACGATCTACAATGAGCAGTTCTTC. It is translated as CSARDRWLAGGTIYNEQFF.

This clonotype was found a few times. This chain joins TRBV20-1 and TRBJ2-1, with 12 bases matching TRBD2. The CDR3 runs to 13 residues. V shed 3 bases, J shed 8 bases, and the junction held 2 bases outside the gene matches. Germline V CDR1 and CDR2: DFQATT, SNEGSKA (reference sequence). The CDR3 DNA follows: TGCAGTGCTAGGACTAGCGGGGGATATGAGCAGTTCTTC. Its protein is CSARTSGGYEQFF.

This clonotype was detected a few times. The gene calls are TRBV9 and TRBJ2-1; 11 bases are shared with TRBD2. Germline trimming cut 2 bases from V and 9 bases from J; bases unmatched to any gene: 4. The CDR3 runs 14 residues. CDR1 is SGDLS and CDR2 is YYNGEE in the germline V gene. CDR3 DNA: TGTGCCAGCAGCGTTAGCGGGAGGGGGGGTGAGCAGTTCTTC. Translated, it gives CASSVSGRGGEQFF.

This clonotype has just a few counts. The CDR3 DNA reads as TGCAGTGCGGGGGCCCTAGTACGGGGGACCTTCACAGATACGCAGTATTTT. Its protein is CSAGALVRGTFTDTQYF. The chain employs TRBV20-1 and TRBJ2-3, with D possibly being TRBD1 or TRBD2 (6 bases each). The V end lost 6 bases, the J end lost 2 bases, and 24 bases lay between the germline ends. Germline V gene data show CDR1 as DFQATT and CDR2 as SNEGSKA (reference sequence). The CDR3 loop spans 17 amino acids.

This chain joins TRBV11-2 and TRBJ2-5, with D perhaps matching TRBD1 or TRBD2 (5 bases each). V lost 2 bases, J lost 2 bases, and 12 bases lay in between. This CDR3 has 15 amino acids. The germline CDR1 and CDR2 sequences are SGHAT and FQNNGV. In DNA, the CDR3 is TGTGCCAGCAGCTTAACTAGGGGAGAGCAAGAGACCCAGTACTTC. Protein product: CASSLTRGEQETQYF.

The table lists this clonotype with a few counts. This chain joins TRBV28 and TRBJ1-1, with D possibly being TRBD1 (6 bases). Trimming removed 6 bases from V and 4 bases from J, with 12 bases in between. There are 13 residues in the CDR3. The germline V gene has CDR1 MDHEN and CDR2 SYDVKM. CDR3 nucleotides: TGTGCCAGCAGATATACAGGGATCACTGAAGCTTTCTTT. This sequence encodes CASRYTGITEAFF. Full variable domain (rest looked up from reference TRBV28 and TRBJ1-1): DVKVTQSSRYLVKRTGEKVFLECVQDMDHENMFWYRQDPGLGLRLIYFSYDVKMKEKGDIPEGYSVSREKKERFSLILESASTNQTSMYLCASRYTGITEAFFGQGTRLTVV.

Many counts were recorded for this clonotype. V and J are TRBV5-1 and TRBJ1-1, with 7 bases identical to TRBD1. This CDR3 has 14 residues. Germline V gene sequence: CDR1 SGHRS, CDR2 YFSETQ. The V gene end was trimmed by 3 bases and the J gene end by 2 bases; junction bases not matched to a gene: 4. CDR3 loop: CASSSQGQNTEAFF. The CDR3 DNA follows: TGCGCCAGCAGCTCACAGGGGCAAAACACTGAAGCTTTCTTT. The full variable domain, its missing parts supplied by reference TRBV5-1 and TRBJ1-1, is KAGVTQTPRYLIKTRGQQVTLSCSPISGHRSVSWYQQTPGQGLQFLFEYFSETQRNKGNFPGRFSGRQFSNSRSEMNVSTLELGDSALYLCASSSQGQNTEAFFGQGTRLTVV.

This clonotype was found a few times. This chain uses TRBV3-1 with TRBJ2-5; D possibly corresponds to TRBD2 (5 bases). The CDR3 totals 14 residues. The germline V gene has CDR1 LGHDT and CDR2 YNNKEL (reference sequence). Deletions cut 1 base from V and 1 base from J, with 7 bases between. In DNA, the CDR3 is TGTGCCAGCAGCCAAGGGACTTTCCAAGAGACCCAGTACTTC. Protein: CASSQGTFQETQYF.

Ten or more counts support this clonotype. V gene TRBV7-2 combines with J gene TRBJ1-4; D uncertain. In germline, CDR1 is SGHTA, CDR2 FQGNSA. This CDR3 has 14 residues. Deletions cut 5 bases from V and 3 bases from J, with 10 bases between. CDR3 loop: CASSQSGSNEKLFF. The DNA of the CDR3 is TGTGCCAGCAGCCAGAGTGGGTCTAATGAAAAACTGTTTTTT.

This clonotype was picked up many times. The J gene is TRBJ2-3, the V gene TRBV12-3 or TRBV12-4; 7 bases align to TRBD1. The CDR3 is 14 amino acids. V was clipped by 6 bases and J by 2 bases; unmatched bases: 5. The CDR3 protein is CASRPTGVTDTQYF. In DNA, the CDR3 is TGTGCCAGCAGACCCACAGGGGTCACAGATACGCAGTATTTT.

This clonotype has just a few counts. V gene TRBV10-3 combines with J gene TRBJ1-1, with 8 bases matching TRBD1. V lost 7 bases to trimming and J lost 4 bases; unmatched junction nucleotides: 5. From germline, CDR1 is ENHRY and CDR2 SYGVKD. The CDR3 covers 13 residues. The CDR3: CAITPGQGTEAFF. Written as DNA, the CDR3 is TGTGCCATCACCCCAGGACAGGGCACTGAAGCTTTCTTT.

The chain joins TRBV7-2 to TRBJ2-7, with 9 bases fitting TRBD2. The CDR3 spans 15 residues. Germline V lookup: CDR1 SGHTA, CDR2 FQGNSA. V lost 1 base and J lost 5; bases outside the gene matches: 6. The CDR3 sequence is CASSLVWRGGHEQYF. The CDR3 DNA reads TGTGCCAGCAGCTTAGTTTGGCGGGGGGGCCACGAGCAGTACTTC.